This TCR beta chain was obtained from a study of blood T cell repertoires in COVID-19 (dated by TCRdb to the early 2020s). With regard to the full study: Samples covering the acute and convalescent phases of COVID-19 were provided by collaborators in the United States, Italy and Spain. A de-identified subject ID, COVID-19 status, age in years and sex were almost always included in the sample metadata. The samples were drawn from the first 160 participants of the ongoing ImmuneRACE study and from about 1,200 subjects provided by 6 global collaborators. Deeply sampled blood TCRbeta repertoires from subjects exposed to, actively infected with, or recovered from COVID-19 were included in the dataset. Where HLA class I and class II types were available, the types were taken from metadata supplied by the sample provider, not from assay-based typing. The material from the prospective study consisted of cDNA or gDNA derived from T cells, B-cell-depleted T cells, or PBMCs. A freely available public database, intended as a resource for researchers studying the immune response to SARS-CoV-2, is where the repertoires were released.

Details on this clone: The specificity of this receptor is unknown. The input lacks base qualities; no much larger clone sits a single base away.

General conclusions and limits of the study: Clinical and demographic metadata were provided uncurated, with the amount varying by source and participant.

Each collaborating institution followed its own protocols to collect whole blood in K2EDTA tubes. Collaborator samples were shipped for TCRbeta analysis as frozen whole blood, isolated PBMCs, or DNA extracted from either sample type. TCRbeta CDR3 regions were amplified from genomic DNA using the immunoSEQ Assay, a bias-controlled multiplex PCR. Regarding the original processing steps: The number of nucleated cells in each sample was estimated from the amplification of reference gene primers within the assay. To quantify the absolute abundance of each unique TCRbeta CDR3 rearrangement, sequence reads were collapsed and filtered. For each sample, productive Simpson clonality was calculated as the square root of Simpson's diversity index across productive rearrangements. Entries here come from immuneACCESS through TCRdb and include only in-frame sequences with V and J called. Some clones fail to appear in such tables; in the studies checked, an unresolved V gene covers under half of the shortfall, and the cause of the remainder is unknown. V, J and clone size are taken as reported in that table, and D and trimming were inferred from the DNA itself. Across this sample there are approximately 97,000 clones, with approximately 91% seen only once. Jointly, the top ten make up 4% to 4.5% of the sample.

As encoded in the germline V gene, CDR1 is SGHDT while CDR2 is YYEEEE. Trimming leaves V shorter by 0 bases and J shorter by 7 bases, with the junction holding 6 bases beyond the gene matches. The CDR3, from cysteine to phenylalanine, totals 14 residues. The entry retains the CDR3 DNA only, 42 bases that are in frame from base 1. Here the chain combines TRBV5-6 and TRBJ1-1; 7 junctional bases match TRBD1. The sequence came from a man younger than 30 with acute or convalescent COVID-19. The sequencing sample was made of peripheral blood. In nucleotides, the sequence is TGTGCCAGCAGCTTGGGGCGACAGGGCGGTGAAGCTTTCTTT. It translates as CASSLGRQGGEAFF. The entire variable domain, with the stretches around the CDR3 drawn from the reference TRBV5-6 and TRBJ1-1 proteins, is DAGVTQSPTHLIKTRGQQVTLRCSPKSGHDTVSWYQQALGQGPQFIFQYYEEEERQRGNFPDRFSGHQFPNYSSELNVNALLLGDSALYLCASSLGRQGGEAFFGQGTRLTVV.